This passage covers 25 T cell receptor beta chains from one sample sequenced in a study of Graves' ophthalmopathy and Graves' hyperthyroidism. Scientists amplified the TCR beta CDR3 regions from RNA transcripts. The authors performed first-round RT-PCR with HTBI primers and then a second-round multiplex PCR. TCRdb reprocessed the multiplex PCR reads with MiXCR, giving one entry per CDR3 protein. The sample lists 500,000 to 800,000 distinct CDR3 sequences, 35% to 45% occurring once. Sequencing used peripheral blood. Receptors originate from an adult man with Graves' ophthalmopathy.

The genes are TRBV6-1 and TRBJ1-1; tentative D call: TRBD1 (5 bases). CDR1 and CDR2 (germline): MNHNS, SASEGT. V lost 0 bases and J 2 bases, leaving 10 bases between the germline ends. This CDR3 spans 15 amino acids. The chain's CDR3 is CASSEARGINTEAFF. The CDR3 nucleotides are TGTGCCAGCAGTGAAGCGCGGGGGATCAACACTGAAGCTTTCTTT.

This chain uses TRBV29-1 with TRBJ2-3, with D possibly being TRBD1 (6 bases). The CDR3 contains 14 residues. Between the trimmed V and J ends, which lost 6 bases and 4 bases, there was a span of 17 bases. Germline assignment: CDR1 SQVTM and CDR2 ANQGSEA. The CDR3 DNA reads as TGCAGCGTGCAAGGACAGCCGAACCCAGATACGCAGTATTTT. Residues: CSVQGQPNPDTQYF.

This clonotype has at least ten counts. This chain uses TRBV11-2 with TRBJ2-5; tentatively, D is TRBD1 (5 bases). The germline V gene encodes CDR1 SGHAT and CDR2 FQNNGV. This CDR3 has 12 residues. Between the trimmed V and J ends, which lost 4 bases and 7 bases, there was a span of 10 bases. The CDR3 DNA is TGTGCCAGCAGCTCCCCTCAGGGGACCCAGTACTTC. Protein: CASSSPQGTQYF.

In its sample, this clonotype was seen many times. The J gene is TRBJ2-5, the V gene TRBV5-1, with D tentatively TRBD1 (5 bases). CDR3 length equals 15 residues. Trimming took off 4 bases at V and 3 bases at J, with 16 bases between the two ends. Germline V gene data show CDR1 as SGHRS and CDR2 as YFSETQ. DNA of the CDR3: TGCGCCAGCAGCCCTTTAAGGACACCAAAAGAGACCCAGTACTTC. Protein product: CASSPLRTPKETQYF.

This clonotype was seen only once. CDR3 residues: CASSSTSGRAGNTIYF. The CDR3 DNA is TGCGCCAGCAGCTCCACTTCGGGGAGGGCCGGAAACACCATATATTTT. The V call is TRBV5-1, the J call TRBJ1-3; D remains ambiguous. The germline V gene encodes CDR1 SGHRS and CDR2 YFSETQ. This CDR3 has 16 residues. Trimming left V 3 bases short and J 4 bases short, with 17 bases between.

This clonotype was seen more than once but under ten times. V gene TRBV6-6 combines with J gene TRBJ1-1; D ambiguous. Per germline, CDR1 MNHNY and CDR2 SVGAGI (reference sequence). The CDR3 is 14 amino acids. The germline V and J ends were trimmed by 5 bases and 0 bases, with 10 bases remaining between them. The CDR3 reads CASSPSSLNTEAFF. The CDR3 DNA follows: TGTGCCAGCAGTCCGTCGAGCTTGAACACTGAAGCTTTCTTT.

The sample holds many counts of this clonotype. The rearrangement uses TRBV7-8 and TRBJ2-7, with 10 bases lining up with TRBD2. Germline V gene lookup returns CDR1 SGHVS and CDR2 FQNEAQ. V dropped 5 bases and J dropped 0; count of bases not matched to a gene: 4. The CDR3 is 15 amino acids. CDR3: CASSTTSGASYEQYF. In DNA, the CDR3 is TGTGCCAGCAGCACTACTAGCGGGGCCTCCTACGAGCAGTACTTC. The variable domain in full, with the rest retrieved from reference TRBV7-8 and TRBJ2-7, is GAGVSQSPRYKVAKRGQDVALRCDPISGHVSLFWYQQALGQGPEFLTYFQNEAQLDKSGLPSDRFFAERPEGSVSTLKIQRTQQEDSAVYLCASSTTSGASYEQYFGPGTRLTVT.

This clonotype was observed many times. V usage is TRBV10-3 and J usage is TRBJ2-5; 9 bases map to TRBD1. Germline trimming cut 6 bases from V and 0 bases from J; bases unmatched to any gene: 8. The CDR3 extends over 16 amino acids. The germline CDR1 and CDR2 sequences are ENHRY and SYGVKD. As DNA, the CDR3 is TGTGCCATCAGAATTGGGACAGGGAAGGACCAAGAGACCCAGTACTTC. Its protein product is CAIRIGTGKDQETQYF.

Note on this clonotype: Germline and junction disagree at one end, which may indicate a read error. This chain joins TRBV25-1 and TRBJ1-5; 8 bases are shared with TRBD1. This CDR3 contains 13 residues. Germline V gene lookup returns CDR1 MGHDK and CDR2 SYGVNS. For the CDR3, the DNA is TGTGCCATCAGTGCCGACAGGGGCCAGCCCCAGCATTTT. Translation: CAISADRGQPQHF.

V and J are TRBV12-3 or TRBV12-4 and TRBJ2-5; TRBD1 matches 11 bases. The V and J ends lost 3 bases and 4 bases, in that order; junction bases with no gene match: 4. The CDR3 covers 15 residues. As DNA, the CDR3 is TGTGCCAGCAGTTTGCTAGGGACAGGGGGAGAGACCCAGTACTTC. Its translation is CASSLLGTGGETQYF.

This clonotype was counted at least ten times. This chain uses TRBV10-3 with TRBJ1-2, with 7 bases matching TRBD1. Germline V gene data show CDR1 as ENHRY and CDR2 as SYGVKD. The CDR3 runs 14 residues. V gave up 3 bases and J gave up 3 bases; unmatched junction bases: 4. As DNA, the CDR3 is TGTGCCATCAGTGACCCGACAGGGTACTATGGCTACACCTTC. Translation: CAISDPTGYYGYTF.

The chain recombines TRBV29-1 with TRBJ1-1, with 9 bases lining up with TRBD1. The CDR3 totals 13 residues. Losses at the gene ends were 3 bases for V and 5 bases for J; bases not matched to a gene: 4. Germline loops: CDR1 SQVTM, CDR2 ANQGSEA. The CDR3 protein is CSVEGQGGTEAFF. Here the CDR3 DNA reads TGCAGCGTTGAGGGACAGGGAGGGACTGAAGCTTTCTTT.

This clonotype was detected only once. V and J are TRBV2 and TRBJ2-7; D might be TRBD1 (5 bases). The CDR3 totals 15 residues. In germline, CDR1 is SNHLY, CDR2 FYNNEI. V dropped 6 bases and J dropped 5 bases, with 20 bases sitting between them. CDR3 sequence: CASRLLKGLGHEQYF. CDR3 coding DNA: TGTGCCAGCAGGCTCCTCAAGGGGCTAGGCCACGAGCAGTACTTC.

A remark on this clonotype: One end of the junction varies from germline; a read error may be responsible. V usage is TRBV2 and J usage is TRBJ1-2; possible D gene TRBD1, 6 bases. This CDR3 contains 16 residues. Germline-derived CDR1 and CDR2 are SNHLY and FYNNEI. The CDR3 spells CASSLGMGTPNCGYTF. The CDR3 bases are TGTGCCAGCAGCCTAGGGATGGGGACACCGAACTGTGGCTACACCTTC. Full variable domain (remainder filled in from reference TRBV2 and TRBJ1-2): EPEVTQTPSHQVTQMGQEVILRCVPISNHLYFYWYRQILGQKVEFLVSFYNNEISEKSEIFDDQFSVERPDGSNFTLKIRSTKLEDSAMYFCASSLGMGTPNCGYTFGSGTRLTVV.

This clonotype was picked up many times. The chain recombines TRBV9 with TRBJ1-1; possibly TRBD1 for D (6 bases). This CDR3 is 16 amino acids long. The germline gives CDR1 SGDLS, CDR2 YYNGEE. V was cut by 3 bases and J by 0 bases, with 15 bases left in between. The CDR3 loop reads CASSATTGPLNTEAFF. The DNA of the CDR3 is TGTGCCAGCAGCGCTACGACAGGCCCACTGAACACTGAAGCTTTCTTT.

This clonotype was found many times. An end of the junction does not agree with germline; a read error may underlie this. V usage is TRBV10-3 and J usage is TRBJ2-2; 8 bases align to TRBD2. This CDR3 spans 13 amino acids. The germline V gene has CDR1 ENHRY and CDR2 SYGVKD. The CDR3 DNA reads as TGTGCCACCGGACTAGCTATCACCAGGGAGCTGTTTTTT. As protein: CATGLAITRELFF.

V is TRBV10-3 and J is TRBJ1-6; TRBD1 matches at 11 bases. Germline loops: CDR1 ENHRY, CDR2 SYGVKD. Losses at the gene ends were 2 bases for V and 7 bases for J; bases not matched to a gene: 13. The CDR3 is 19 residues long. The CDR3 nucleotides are TGTGCCATCAGTGAGACAAGTCCCGGGACAGGGGGGAACAATTCACCCCTCCACTTT. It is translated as CAISETSPGTGGNNSPLHF.

CDR3: CASSEAWRAGNTEAFF. As DNA, the CDR3 is TGTGCCAGCAGTGAAGCTTGGCGGGCGGGGAACACTGAAGCTTTCTTT. V and J are TRBV6-1 and TRBJ1-1; the D is unclear. Trimming shortened V by 0 bases and J by 1 base, and 12 bases separated the two germline ends. The length of the CDR3 is 16 residues. In germline, CDR1 is MNHNS, CDR2 SASEGT.

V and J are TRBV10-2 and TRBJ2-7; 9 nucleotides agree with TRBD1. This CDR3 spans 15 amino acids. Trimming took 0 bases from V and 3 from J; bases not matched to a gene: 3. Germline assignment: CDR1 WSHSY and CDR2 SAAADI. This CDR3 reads CASSESTGGGYEQYF. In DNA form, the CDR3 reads TGCGCCAGCAGTGAGTCGACAGGGGGTGGCTACGAGCAGTACTTC.

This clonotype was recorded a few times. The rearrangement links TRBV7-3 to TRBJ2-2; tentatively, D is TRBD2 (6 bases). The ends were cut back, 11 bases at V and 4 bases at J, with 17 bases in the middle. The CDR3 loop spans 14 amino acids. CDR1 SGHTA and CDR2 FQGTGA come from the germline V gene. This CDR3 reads CAWSVSSATGELFF. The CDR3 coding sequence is TGTGCCTGGAGTGTATCTAGCGCCACCGGGGAGCTGTTTTTT.

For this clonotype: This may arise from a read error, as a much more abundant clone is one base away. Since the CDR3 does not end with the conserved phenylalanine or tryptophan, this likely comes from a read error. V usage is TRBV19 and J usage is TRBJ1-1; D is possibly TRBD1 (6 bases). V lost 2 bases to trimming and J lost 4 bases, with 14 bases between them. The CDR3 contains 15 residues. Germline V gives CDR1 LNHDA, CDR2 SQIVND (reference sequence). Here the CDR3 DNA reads TGTGCCAGTAGTATATGGGGGGGGGCATCCACTGAAGCTTTCCTT. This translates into CASSIWGGASTEAFL.

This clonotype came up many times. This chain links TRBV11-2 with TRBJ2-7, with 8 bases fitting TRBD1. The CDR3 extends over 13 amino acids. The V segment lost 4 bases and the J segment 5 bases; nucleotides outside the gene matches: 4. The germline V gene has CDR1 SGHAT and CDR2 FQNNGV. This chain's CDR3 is CASSSQGADEQYF. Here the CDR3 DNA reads TGTGCCAGCAGCTCCCAGGGGGCGGACGAGCAGTACTTC.

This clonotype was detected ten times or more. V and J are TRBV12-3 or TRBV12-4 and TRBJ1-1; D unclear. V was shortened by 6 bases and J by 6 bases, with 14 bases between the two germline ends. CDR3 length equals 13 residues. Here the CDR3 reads CASRVQNSPEAFF. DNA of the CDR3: TGTGCCAGCAGAGTCCAGAACTCCCCTGAAGCTTTCTTT.

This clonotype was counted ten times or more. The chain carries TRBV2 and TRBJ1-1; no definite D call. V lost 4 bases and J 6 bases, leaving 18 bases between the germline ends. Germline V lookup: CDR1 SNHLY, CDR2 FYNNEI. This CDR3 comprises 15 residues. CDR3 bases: TGTGCCAGCAGTGGTGAGGGAAGGGTGTGGGCTGAAGCTTTCTTT. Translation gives CASSGEGRVWAEAFF.

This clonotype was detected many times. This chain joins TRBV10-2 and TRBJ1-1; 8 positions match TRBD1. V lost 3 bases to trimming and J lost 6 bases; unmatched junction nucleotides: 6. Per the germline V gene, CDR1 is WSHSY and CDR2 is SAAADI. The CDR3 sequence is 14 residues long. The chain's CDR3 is CASSDRGLGPEAFF. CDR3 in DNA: TGCGCCAGCAGTGACAGGGGGCTGGGCCCTGAAGCTTTCTTT.